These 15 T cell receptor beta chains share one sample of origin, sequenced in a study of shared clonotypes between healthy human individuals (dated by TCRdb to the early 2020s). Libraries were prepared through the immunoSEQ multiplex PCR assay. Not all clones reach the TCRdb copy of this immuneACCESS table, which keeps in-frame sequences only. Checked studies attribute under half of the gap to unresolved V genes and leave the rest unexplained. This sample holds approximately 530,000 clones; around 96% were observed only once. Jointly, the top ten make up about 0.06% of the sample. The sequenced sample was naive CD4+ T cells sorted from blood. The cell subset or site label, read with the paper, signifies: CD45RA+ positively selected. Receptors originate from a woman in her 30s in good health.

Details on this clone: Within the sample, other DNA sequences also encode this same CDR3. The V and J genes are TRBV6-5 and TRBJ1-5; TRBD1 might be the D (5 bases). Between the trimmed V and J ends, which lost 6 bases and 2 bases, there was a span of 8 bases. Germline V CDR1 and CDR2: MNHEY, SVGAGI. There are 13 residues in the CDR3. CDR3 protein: CASRGGGNQPQHF. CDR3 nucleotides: TGTGCCAGCAGGGGGGGAGGCAATCAGCCCCAGCATTTT.

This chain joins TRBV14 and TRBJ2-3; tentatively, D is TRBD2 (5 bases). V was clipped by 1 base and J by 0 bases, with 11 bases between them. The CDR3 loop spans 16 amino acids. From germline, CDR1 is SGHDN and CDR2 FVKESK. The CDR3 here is CASSQVLGSSTDTQYF. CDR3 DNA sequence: TGTGCCAGCAGCCAAGTACTAGGCTCTAGCACAGATACGCAGTATTTT.

The CDR3 sequence is CASSYSDQVGQPQHF. The CDR3 coding sequence is TGTGCCAGCAGTTACTCCGACCAAGTCGGGCAGCCCCAGCATTTT. The chain joins TRBV6-6 to TRBJ1-5, with D unclear. V gave up 0 bases and J gave up 7 bases, with 13 bases separating them. Germline V gene sequence: CDR1 MNHNY, CDR2 SVGAGI (reference sequence). This CDR3 has 15 residues.

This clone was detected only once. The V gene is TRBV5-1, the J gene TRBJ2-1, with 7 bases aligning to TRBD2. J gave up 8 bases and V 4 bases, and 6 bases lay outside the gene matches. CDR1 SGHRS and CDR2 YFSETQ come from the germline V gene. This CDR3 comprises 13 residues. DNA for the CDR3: TGCGCCAGCAGCCCGACTAGCTCCGATGAGCAGTTCTTC. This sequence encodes CASSPTSSDEQFF.

CDR3 in amino acids: CASTGTGPLGELFF. The CDR3 DNA reads TGTGCCAGCACCGGGACAGGTCCGCTCGGGGAGCTGTTTTTT. The V and J genes are TRBV6-5 and TRBJ2-2; TRBD1 aligns across 8 bases. The CDR3 totals 14 residues. From germline, CDR1 is MNHEY and CDR2 SVGAGI. V dropped 7 bases and J dropped 7; count of bases not matched to a gene: 8.

DNA of the CDR3: TGTGCCAGCAGCAAAACTTTGGACAGTTCCTACGAGCAGTACTTC. Its translation: CASSKTLDSSYEQYF. This chain joins TRBV5-4 and TRBJ2-7, with D possibly matching TRBD1 (6 bases). In germline, CDR1 is SGHNT, CDR2 YYREEE (reference sequence). Between the trimmed V and J ends, which lost 4 bases and 1 base, there was a span of 15 bases. This CDR3 is 15 amino acids long.

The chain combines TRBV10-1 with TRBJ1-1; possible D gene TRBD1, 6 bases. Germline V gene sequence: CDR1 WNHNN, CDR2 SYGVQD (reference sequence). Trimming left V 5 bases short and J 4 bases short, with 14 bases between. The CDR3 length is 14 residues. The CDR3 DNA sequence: TGCGCCAGCAGTTTGGACAGTTCTTCCACTGAAGCTTTCTTT. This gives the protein CASSLDSSSTEAFF.

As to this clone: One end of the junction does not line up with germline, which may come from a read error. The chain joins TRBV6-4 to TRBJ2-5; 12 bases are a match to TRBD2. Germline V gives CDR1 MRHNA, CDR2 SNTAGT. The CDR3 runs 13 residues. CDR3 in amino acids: CQRLAGVGETQYF. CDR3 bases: TGCCAGAGACTAGCGGGAGTGGGAGAGACCCAGTACTTC.

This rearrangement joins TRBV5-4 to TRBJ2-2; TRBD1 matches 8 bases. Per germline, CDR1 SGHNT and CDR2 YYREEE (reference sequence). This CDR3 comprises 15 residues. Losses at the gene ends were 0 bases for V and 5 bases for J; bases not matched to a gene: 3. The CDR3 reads CASSLGQGLTGELFF. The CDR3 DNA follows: TGTGCCAGCAGCTTGGGACAGGGGTTAACCGGGGAGCTGTTTTTT.

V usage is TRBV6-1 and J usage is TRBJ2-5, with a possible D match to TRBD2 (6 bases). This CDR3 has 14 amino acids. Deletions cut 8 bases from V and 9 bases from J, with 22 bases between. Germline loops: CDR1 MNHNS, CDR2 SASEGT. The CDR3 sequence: CASRVGGGSASQYF. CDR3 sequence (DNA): TGTGCCAGCCGGGTCGGGGGTGGCTCGGCATCCCAGTACTTC.

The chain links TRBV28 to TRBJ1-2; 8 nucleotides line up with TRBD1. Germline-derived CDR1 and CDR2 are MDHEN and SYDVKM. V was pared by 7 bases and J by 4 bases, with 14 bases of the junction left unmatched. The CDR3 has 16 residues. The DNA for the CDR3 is TGTGCCAGCACTCGGGCCGGGCAGGGGGCCTTCTATGGCTACACCTTC. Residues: CASTRAGQGAFYGYTF.

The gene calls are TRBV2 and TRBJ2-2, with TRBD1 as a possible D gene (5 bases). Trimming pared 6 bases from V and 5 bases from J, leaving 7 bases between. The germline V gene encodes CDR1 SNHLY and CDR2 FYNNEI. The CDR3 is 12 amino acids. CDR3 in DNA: TGTGCCAGCAGCAGACAGACCGGGGAGCTGTTTTTT. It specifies CASSRQTGELFF.

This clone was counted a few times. CDR3 region: CASSLVLAGTSYEQYF. The CDR3 DNA sequence: TGTGCCAGCAGCTTGGTACTAGCGGGGACCTCCTACGAGCAGTACTTC. The chain joins TRBV5-6 to TRBJ2-7; 10 bases are a match to TRBD2. Germline CDR1 reads SGHDT; CDR2 reads YYEEEE. There are 16 residues in the CDR3. V was pared by 0 bases and J by 0 bases, with 3 bases of the junction left unmatched.

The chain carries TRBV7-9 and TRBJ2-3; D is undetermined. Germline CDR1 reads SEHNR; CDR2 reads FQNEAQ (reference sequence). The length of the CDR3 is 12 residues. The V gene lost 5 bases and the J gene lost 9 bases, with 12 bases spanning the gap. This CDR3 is CASSPTSETQYF. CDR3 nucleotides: TGTGCCAGCAGCCCCACATCGGAGACGCAGTATTTT. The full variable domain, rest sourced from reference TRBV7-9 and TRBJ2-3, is DTGVSQNPRHKITKRGQNVTFRCDPISEHNRLYWYRQTLGQGPEFLTYFQNEAQLEKSRLLSDRFSAERPKGSFSTLEIQRTEQGDSAMYLCASSPTSETQYFGPGTRLTVL.

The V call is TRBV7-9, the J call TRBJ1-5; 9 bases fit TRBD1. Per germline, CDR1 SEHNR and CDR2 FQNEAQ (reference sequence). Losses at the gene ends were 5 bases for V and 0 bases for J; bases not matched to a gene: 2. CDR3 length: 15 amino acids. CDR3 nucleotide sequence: TGTGCCAGCAGCGGGGGACAGGGTAGCAATCAGCCCCAGCATTTT. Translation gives CASSGGQGSNQPQHF.